This TCR beta chain was documented in a study of regulatory T cells in long-lasting Graves disease. On the study more broadly: Antithyroid drug intake by newly diagnosed Graves' patients had lasted under 3 months. Findings and limits, study-wide: Persistent cases favored TRBV28, TRBJ1-2 and TRBJ2-5.

Combining iRepertoire HTBI primers with Arm-PCR of CDR3 regions, the authors built TCR beta libraries. Methods used by the authors: Looking across samples, the authors found 62 TRBV and 14 to 15 TRBJ segments. TCRdb passed the multiplex PCR reads through MiXCR, listing each CDR3 protein once. Here the V and J calls rest on TCRdb's processing, not on the authors' analysis. In the table there are 350,000 to 550,000 distinct CDR3 sequences, around 15% of which are singletons. This clonotype occurred once. Its specificity is unknown. The CDR3 totals 14 residues. V was shortened by 11 bases and J by 1 base, with 17 bases between the two germline ends. CDR1 SGHTA and CDR2 FQGTGA come from the germline V gene. Time point specified: newly diagnosed GD, antithyroid drugs for less than 3 months. Following extraction of RNA from PBMCs, that RNA was used to make the TCR library. A further study also used this sample, focusing on T cells in Graves' hyperthyroidism and ophthalmopathy. From that paper: Patients showing uncontrolled infection, other autoimmune disease, pregnancy or lactation were ineligible.

This TCR derives from a woman aged 18-29 years with Graves disease. The rearrangement uses TRBV7-3 and TRBJ1-1; D perhaps matches TRBD1 (5 bases). Sequencing was performed on peripheral blood mononuclear cells (PBMCs), taken at new diagnosis, from a patient treated with antithyroid drugs. This CDR3 reads CAWSVLTANTEAFF. In DNA form, the CDR3 reads TGTGCCTGGAGTGTACTGACAGCGAACACTGAAGCTTTCTTT.